This T cell receptor (beta chain) was sequenced for a study of blood T cells in healthy people across ages. Study context: Template-switching capture recovered about one barcoded beta molecule per two T cells. General observations from the study: Strong correlation linked observed beta diversity and percent naive T cells. Significant beta diversity loss was already apparent by age approximately 36, declining roughly linearly.

Primers used in a second PCR of roughly 7 to 12 cycles were a sample-barcoded 5' primer and a J-beta primer mix. TCRdb passed the 5' RACE reads through MiXCR, listing each CDR3 protein once. The sample shows approximately 1,000,000 distinct CDR3 sequences, around 43% of them seen only once. Comment on this clonotype: Its antigen is not known.

Donation came from healthy Caucasian individuals in Russia who were aged about 6 to 95. The sample consisted of blood. This TCR was sampled from a woman aged 55-70 years in good health.

CDR3 sequence reads: CASSFGQGRSPLHF. CDR3 nucleotides: TGTGCCAGCAGTTTTGGACAGGGTCGCTCACCCCTCCACTTT. The chain links TRBV12-3 or TRBV12-4 to TRBJ1-6; 8 bases align to TRBD1. Germline trimming cut 3 bases from V and 10 bases from J; bases unmatched to any gene: 5. The CDR3 sequence is 14 residues long.